Listed here are 10 T cell receptor beta chains from one sample, sequenced in a study of blood T cell repertoires in COVID-19. Assay: immunoSEQ multiplex PCR; the TCRdb copy retains only in-frame clones and omits some. This table holds under 250,000 clones, roughly nine tenths found once. Specimen: PBMCs or T cells enriched from blood (not recorded which). Receptors were obtained from a woman under 30 in a cohort exposed to, infected with or recovered from COVID-19 (not recorded which).

This clone appeared a single time. The gene calls are TRBV25-1 and TRBJ2-2, with a possible D match to TRBD2 (7 bases). This CDR3 has 12 amino acids. The germline V gene encodes CDR1 MGHDK and CDR2 SYGVNS. Trimming stripped 4 bases from V and 9 bases from J, with 9 bases between. The CDR3 nucleotides are TGTGCCAGCAGTGGGGGGGGCCGGGAGCTGTTTTTT. Protein sequence: CASSGGGRELFF.

For the CDR3, the DNA is TGCAGTGCTAGTTTCCTTACAGGGTCTCAAGAGACCCAGTACTTC. Its translation: CSASFLTGSQETQYF. This chain links TRBV20-1 with TRBJ2-5, with D perhaps matching TRBD1 (6 bases). Germline-derived CDR1 and CDR2 are DFQATT and SNEGSKA (reference sequence). Deletions cut 3 bases from V and 2 bases from J, with 16 bases between. The CDR3 runs to 15 residues.

J is TRBJ2-5 and V is TRBV3-1 (or the pseudogene TRBV3-2); 8 nucleotides align to TRBD2. CDR3 length: 18 amino acids. V trimming: 3 bases; J trimming: 5 bases; junction bases outside the gene matches: 17. Looked up from germline, CDR1 is LGHDT and CDR2 is YNNKEL (reference sequence). The chain's CDR3 is CASSQGVVQAGAGETQYF. CDR3 nucleotide sequence: TGTGCCAGCAGCCAGGGGGTAGTCCAAGCGGGGGCTGGGGAGACCCAGTACTTC.

This rearrangement joins TRBV28 to TRBJ2-3, with D possibly matching TRBD2 (5 bases). CDR1 and CDR2 (germline): MDHEN, SYDVKM. The length of the CDR3 is 15 residues. The V gene lost 3 bases and the J gene lost 4 bases, with 14 bases spanning the gap. The CDR3 spells CASSFPGRGPDTQYF. Here the CDR3 DNA reads TGTGCCAGCAGTTTTCCGGGAAGAGGCCCAGATACGCAGTATTTT.

The chain links TRBV7-9 to TRBJ1-4; the match to TRBD1 covers 7 bases. The germline CDR1 and CDR2 sequences are SEHNR and FQNEAQ (reference sequence). This CDR3 has 15 residues. The V gene end was trimmed by 5 bases and the J gene end by 2 bases; junction bases not matched to a gene: 5. The CDR3 region is CASSPDRQTNEKLFF. CDR3 nucleotide sequence: TGTGCCAGCAGCCCGGACAGGCAGACTAATGAAAAACTGTTTTTT.

The V call is TRBV3-1 (or the pseudogene TRBV3-2), the J call TRBJ1-5, with D perhaps matching TRBD1 (6 bases). Trimming stripped 0 bases from V and 6 bases from J, with 12 bases between. Germline lookup yields CDR1 LGHDT and CDR2 YNNKEL (reference sequence). The CDR3 contains 15 residues. The CDR3: CASSQDGGPGQPQHF. The CDR3, as DNA: TGTGCCAGCAGCCAAGACGGGGGGCCAGGTCAGCCCCAGCATTTT.

J is TRBJ1-4 and V is TRBV2; tentatively, D is TRBD1 (5 bases). The ends were cut back, 6 bases at V and 7 bases at J, with 15 bases in the middle. The CDR3 sequence is 14 residues long. Looked up from germline, CDR1 is SNHLY and CDR2 is FYNNEI. The CDR3 is CASSDSPGGEKLFF. CDR3 DNA sequence: TGTGCCAGCAGCGACTCCCCCGGGGGTGAAAAACTGTTTTTT.

V usage is TRBV2 and J usage is TRBJ1-4; D gene unclear. V gave up 7 bases and J gave up 0 bases, with 9 bases separating them. CDR1 SNHLY and CDR2 FYNNEI come from the germline V gene. The CDR3 has 14 amino acids. CDR3 loop: CASKYISTNEKLFF. For the CDR3, the DNA is TGTGCCAGCAAATACATCTCAACTAATGAAAAACTGTTTTTT.

The chain carries TRBV24-1 and TRBJ1-2; D not resolved. Germline V lookup: CDR1 KGHDR, CDR2 SFDVKD. Trimming took 4 bases from V and 2 from J, leaving 10 bases between them. The CDR3 consists of 14 residues. DNA of the CDR3: TGTGCCACCAGTGACAAATATGAGAACTATGGCTACACCTTC. This encodes CATSDKYENYGYTF.

The chain couples TRBV19 to TRBJ1-1, with D possibly matching TRBD1 (5 bases). This CDR3 spans 13 amino acids. Trimming removed 2 bases at V and 7 bases at J, with 11 bases between. In germline, CDR1 is LNHDA, CDR2 SQIVND (reference sequence). This chain's CDR3 is CASSITGVGEAFF. As DNA, the CDR3 is TGTGCCAGTAGTATAACGGGGGTCGGTGAAGCTTTCTTT.